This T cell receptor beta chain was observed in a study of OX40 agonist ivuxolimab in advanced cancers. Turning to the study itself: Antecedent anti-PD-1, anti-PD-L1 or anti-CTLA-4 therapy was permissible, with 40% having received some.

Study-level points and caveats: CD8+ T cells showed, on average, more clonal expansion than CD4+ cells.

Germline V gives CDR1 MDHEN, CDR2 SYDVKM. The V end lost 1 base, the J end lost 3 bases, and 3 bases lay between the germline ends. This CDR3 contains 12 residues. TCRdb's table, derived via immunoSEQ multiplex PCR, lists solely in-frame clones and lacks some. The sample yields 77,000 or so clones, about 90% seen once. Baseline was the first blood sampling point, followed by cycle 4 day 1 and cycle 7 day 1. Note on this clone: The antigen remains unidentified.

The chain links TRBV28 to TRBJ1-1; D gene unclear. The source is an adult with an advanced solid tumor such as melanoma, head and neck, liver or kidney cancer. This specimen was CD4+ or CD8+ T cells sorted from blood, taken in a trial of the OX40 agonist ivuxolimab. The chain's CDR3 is CASSLFHTEAFF. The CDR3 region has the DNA TGTGCCAGCAGTTTATTTCACACTGAAGCTTTCTTT.